These 17 T cell receptor beta chains originate from one sample sequenced in a study of shared clonotypes between healthy human individuals. The protocol was immunoSEQ multiplex PCR, while the TCRdb copy is restricted to in-frame clones and leaves out a portion. The sample records some 2.1 million clones, over 85% being singletons. Sequencing used naive CD4+ T cells sorted from blood. Subset given: CD45RA+ positively selected. The receptor set was obtained from a man aged 18 to 29 in good health.

On this clone itself: The sample holds other DNA sequences that translate to the same CDR3. The chain combines TRBV15 with TRBJ2-7; 7 bases fit TRBD1. The germline CDR1 and CDR2 sequences are LNHNV and YYDKDF (reference sequence). Trimming cost V 5 bases and J 3 bases; bases outside gene matches: 4. This CDR3 is 13 amino acids long. CDR3 sequence reads: CATSRDRDYEQYF. CDR3 DNA sequence: TGTGCCACCAGCCGTGACAGGGACTACGAGCAGTACTTC. The full variable domain, rest sourced from reference TRBV15 and TRBJ2-7, is DAMVIQNPRYQVTQFGKPVTLSCSQTLNHNVMYWYQQKSSQAPKLLFHYYDKDFNNEADTPDNFQSRRPNTSFCFLDIRSPGLGDTAMYLCATSRDRDYEQYFGPGTRLTVT.

V is TRBV4-1 and J is TRBJ2-7, with D possibly TRBD1 on 6 matching bases. CDR1 MGHRA and CDR2 YSYEKL come from the germline V gene. The CDR3 covers 15 residues. The germline V and J ends were trimmed by 4 bases and 3 bases, with 16 bases remaining between them. CDR3 coding DNA: TGCGCCAGCAGCCGAATACAGGGTGCCCTCTACGAGCAGTACTTC. This encodes CASSRIQGALYEQYF.

This clone was counted once. The sample carries other DNA sequences with the same CDR3. The chain recombines TRBV19 with TRBJ2-7; TRBD1 might be the D (6 bases). CDR1 is LNHDA, CDR2 SQIVND, per germline (reference sequence). V lost 10 bases and J 2 bases, leaving 12 bases between the germline ends. The CDR3 extends over 12 amino acids. CDR3 sequence reads: CATEDRAYEQYF. Written as DNA, the CDR3 is TGTGCCACTGAGGACAGAGCCTACGAGCAGTACTTC. Together with reference TRBV19 and TRBJ2-7, the CDR3 gives the full variable domain: DGGITQSPKYLFRKEGQNVTLSCEQNLNHDAMYWYRQDPGQGLRLIYYSQIVNDFQKGDIAEGYSVSREKKESFPLTVTSAQKNPTAFYLCATEDRAYEQYFGPGTRLTVT.

This chain links TRBV4-3 with TRBJ1-1; 7 bases fit TRBD1. The CDR3 has 16 amino acids. From germline, CDR1 is LGHNA and CDR2 YSLEER. J gave up 0 bases and V 1 base, and 5 bases lay outside the gene matches. CDR3 amino acids: CASSQVRTGVNTEAFF. CDR3 nucleotide sequence: TGCGCCAGCAGCCAAGTAAGAACAGGGGTGAACACTGAAGCTTTCTTT.

V and J are TRBV5-4 and TRBJ1-2, with D unresolved. Trimming stripped 3 bases from V and 3 bases from J, with 12 bases between. The germline gives CDR1 SGHNT, CDR2 YYREEE (reference sequence). The CDR3 length is 14 residues. The CDR3 DNA sequence: TGTGCCAGCAGCTCCTCGACCCGGGACTATGGCTACACCTTC. It codes for CASSSSTRDYGYTF.

V usage is TRBV10-2 and J usage is TRBJ1-6; maybe TRBD1 (5 bases). Trimming removed 6 bases from V and 7 bases from J, with 13 bases in between. The length of the CDR3 is 14 residues. Germline CDR1 and CDR2: WSHSY and SAAADI. The CDR3 DNA reads TGCGCCAGCAGCCAAGGAGGGGACAATTCACCCCTCCACTTT. Translated, it gives CASSQGGDNSPLHF.

This clone was picked up one time. V usage is TRBV6-9 and J usage is TRBJ1-1, with D perhaps TRBD1 (5 bases). The V end was cut by 7 bases, the J end by 3 bases, with 24 bases between. The germline gives CDR1 MNHGY, CDR2 SVAAGI. The CDR3 contains 17 residues. The CDR3 spells CASTWGGDLIRDTEAFF. For the CDR3, the DNA is TGTGCCAGCACTTGGGGTGGGGACCTTATACGCGACACTGAAGCTTTCTTT.

This clone showed up just once. The CDR3 nucleotides read TGTGCCAGCAGTTACAGGGCAGAGAACACCGGGGAGCTGTTTTTT. This sequence encodes CASSYRAENTGELFF. The rearrangement uses TRBV6-5 and TRBJ2-2; unclear D gene. The germline V and J ends were trimmed by 2 bases and 1 base, with 8 bases remaining between them. This CDR3 spans 15 amino acids. Germline assignment: CDR1 MNHEY and CDR2 SVGAGI.

Concerning this clone itself: Other DNA sequences within the sample encode an identical CDR3. The gene calls are TRBV5-1 and TRBJ2-7; D is possibly TRBD1 (5 bases). CDR3 length equals 14 residues. Trimming shortened V by 1 base and J by 3 bases, and 11 bases separated the two germline ends. Germline values: CDR1 SGHRS, CDR2 YFSETQ. CDR3 protein: CASSLSRASYEQYF. The CDR3 nucleotides read TGCGCCAGCAGCTTGAGCAGGGCAAGCTACGAGCAGTACTTC.

This clone occurred once. The chain uses TRBV7-9 and TRBJ2-3, with 13 bases matching TRBD2. J gave up 0 bases and V 1 base, and 1 base lay outside the gene matches. Germline V gene lookup returns CDR1 SEHNR and CDR2 FQNEAQ (reference sequence). There are 17 residues in the CDR3. CDR3 DNA: TGTGCCAGCAGCTTAGGGGGACTAGCGGGGAGCACAGATACGCAGTATTTT. It codes for CASSLGGLAGSTDTQYF.

Points on this clone: The sample holds other DNA sequences that translate to the same CDR3. The chain couples TRBV7-2 to TRBJ2-7; a possible D gene is TRBD2 (6 bases). The CDR3 totals 15 residues. V dropped 2 bases and J dropped 1 base, with 12 bases sitting between them. The germline CDR1 and CDR2 sequences are SGHTA and FQGNSA. CDR3 bases: TGTGCCAGCAGCTTATCCGGGACTGTATCCTACGAGCAGTACTTC. This sequence encodes CASSLSGTVSYEQYF.

The rearrangement uses TRBV11-3 and TRBJ2-3, with 8 bases fitting TRBD2. Germline-derived CDR1 and CDR2 are SGHNT and YENEEA. The length of the CDR3 is 14 residues. V lost 5 bases and J lost 2; bases outside the gene matches: 3. CDR3 sequence reads: CASSLSGDTDTQYF. In nucleotides, the CDR3 is TGTGCCAGCAGCCTTAGCGGGGACACAGATACGCAGTATTTT.

Concerning this clone: Other DNA sequences in the sample encode the same CDR3. The chain links TRBV18 to TRBJ1-5; D might be TRBD1 (5 bases). Trimming stripped 2 bases from V and 2 bases from J, with 7 bases between. The CDR3 runs 14 residues. Germline-derived CDR1 and CDR2 are KGHSH and LQKENI. CDR3 loop: CASSPDSGNQPQHF. CDR3 DNA: TGTGCCAGCTCACCAGACAGTGGCAATCAGCCCCAGCATTTT. Together with reference TRBV18 and TRBJ1-5, the CDR3 gives the full variable domain: NAGVMQNPRHLVRRRGQEARLRCSPMKGHSHVYWYRQLPEEGLKFMVYLQKENIIDESGMPKERFSAEFPKEGPSILRIQQVVRGDSAAYFCASSPDSGNQPQHFGDGTRLSIL.

The rearrangement joins TRBV5-1 to TRBJ2-1; D unresolved. This CDR3 comprises 12 residues. V was cut by 0 bases and J by 8 bases, with 6 bases left in between. CDR1 and CDR2 (germline): SGHRS, YFSETQ. The CDR3, as DNA: TGCGCCAGCAGCTTGGAGATAGATGAGCAGTTCTTC. It encodes CASSLEIDEQFF.

Note on this clone: One end of the junction varies from germline; a read error may be responsible. The rearrangement uses TRBV7-7 and TRBJ2-3; 9 bases match TRBD1. From germline, CDR1 is SSHAT and CDR2 FNYEAQ (reference sequence). CDR3 length equals 14 residues. CDR3 loop: CASSRDRVTDTQYF. In nucleotides, the CDR3 is TGTGCTAGCAGCCGGGACAGGGTAACAGATACGCAGTATTTT. Drawing the rest from reference TRBV7-7 and TRBJ2-3, the complete variable domain is GAGVSQSPRYKVTKRGQDVTLRCDPISSHATLYWYQQALGQGPEFLTYFNYEAQPDKSGLPSDRFSAERPEGSISTLTIQRTEQRDSAMYRCASSRDRVTDTQYFGPGTRLTVL.

The V and J genes are TRBV10-1 and TRBJ2-3, with no clear D. The germline gives CDR1 WNHNN, CDR2 SYGVQD (reference sequence). V was shortened by 0 bases and J by 0 bases, with 10 bases between the two germline ends. The CDR3 runs to 16 residues. The CDR3 nucleotides read TGCGCCAGCAGTGAGTCGGTCAGTTCTAGCACAGATACGCAGTATTTT. This translates into CASSESVSSSTDTQYF.

The rearrangement joins TRBV18 to TRBJ1-2; D uncertain. The CDR3 contains 16 residues. CDR1 is KGHSH and CDR2 is LQKENI in the germline V gene. V was trimmed by 1 base and J by 2 bases, leaving 14 bases between them. The CDR3 here is CASSPLSGVENYGYTF. CDR3 coding DNA: TGTGCCAGCTCACCACTTTCTGGGGTCGAGAACTATGGCTACACCTTC. Full variable domain (remainder filled in from reference TRBV18 and TRBJ1-2): NAGVMQNPRHLVRRRGQEARLRCSPMKGHSHVYWYRQLPEEGLKFMVYLQKENIIDESGMPKERFSAEFPKEGPSILRIQQVVRGDSAAYFCASSPLSGVENYGYTFGSGTRLTVV.